Below, 25 T cell receptor beta chains from the same sample are listed, as sequenced in a study of T cell repertoires in cytomegalovirus infection. These receptors' targets are unknown. TCRdb used MiXCR to reprocess the reads, holding one entry per CDR3 protein. The repertoire holds a few hundred thousand distinct CDR3 sequences, with 35% to 50% as singletons. The sample was cultured PBMCs, taken from culture after CMV antigen stimulation. Receptor source: a human donor in good health (CMV status not recorded). Some clones in this sample may be carry-over from other donors' samples.

This chain uses TRBV12-5 with TRBJ1-3; no clear D. Per the germline V gene, CDR1 is LGHNT and CDR2 is FRNRAP. V was shortened by 0 bases and J by 0 bases, with 15 bases between the two germline ends. The CDR3 contains 18 residues. The CDR3 here is CASGLVLRNSHSGNTIYF. The DNA of the CDR3 is TGTGCTAGTGGTTTGGTACTTCGGAACAGCCACTCTGGAAACACCATATATTTT.

V and J are TRBV10-3 and TRBJ2-3, with D tentatively TRBD1 or TRBD2 (6 bases each). Germline lookup yields CDR1 ENHRY and CDR2 SYGVKD. The V end lost 4 bases, the J end lost 2 bases, and 7 bases lay between the germline ends. CDR3 length: 13 residues. CDR3 amino acids: CAISGGATDTQYF. The CDR3 region has the DNA TGTGCCATCAGTGGGGGGGCCACAGATACGCAGTATTTT.

This clonotype has a handful of counts. The CDR3, as DNA: TGTGCCTCCCACCCGGGGGGGACAGATACGCAGTATTTT. Residues: CASHPGGTDTQYF. The chain links TRBV7-2 to TRBJ2-3; 8 nucleotides match TRBD2. The CDR3 has 13 amino acids. J gave up 3 bases and V 11 bases, and 7 bases lay outside the gene matches. CDR1 is SGHTA, CDR2 FQGNSA, per germline.

V gene TRBV10-3 combines with J gene TRBJ1-6; unclear D gene. V gave up 4 bases and J gave up 10 bases, with 8 bases separating them. The CDR3 consists of 12 residues. CDR1 is ENHRY, CDR2 SYGVKD, per germline. Written as DNA, the CDR3 is TGTGCCATCAGTGGGGTAGGGTCACCCCTCCACTTT. Residues: CAISGVGSPLHF.

Here the CDR3 DNA reads TGCAGTGCTAGCCGGGGGCCCGGTACTCTCTACGAGCAGTACTTC. This codes for CSASRGPGTLYEQYF. This chain links TRBV20-1 with TRBJ2-7, with D possibly being TRBD1 or TRBD2 (6 bases each). The V end lost 3 bases, the J end lost 3 bases, and 18 bases lay between the germline ends. The CDR3 extends over 15 amino acids. Germline CDR1 DFQATT, CDR2 SNEGSKA (reference sequence).

The J gene is TRBJ1-1, the V gene TRBV20-1; D unresolved. CDR1 is DFQATT, CDR2 SNEGSKA, per germline (reference sequence). The germline V and J ends were trimmed by 7 bases and 1 base, with 10 bases remaining between them. The CDR3 length is 12 residues. The CDR3: CSDPRENTEAFF. The DNA of the CDR3 is TGCAGTGACCCGCGAGAGAACACTGAAGCTTTCTTT.

This clonotype has only a few counts. The chain employs TRBV7-9 and TRBJ2-1, with no clear D. Per germline, CDR1 SEHNR and CDR2 FQNEAQ (reference sequence). V was trimmed by 3 bases and J by 3 bases, leaving 9 bases between them. The CDR3 loop spans 14 amino acids. Written as DNA, the CDR3 is TGTGCCAGCAGCTTTTCCTCCCTCTACAATGAGCAGTTCTTC. Its translation: CASSFSSLYNEQFF. Drawing the rest from reference TRBV7-9 and TRBJ2-1, the complete variable domain is DTGVSQNPRHKITKRGQNVTFRCDPISEHNRLYWYRQTLGQGPEFLTYFQNEAQLEKSRLLSDRFSAERPKGSFSTLEIQRTEQGDSAMYLCASSFSSLYNEQFFGPGTRLTVL.

The chain combines TRBV7-2 with TRBJ2-1; D is possibly TRBD2 (6 bases). Trimming stripped 0 bases from V and 2 bases from J, with 14 bases between. Germline assignment: CDR1 SGHTA and CDR2 FQGNSA. The CDR3 covers 17 residues. CDR3 sequence: CASSLADTRGTYNEQFF. The DNA for the CDR3 is TGTGCCAGCAGCTTAGCGGACACGCGGGGAACCTACAATGAGCAGTTCTTC.

The chain joins TRBV3-1 to TRBJ2-1, with TRBD1 matching over 7 bases. Germline assignment: CDR1 LGHDT and CDR2 YNNKEL (reference sequence). CDR3 length: 15 residues. V lost 1 base, J lost 9 bases, and 9 bases stayed unmatched. CDR3 nucleotide sequence: TGTGCCAGCAGCCAAGTAGGGGGCGGGTTTGCTGAGCAGTTCTTC. Encoded protein: CASSQVGGGFAEQFF.

The gene calls are TRBV18 and TRBJ2-1; D perhaps matches TRBD2 (5 bases). CDR1 is KGHSH, CDR2 LQKENI, per germline. The V and J ends lost 3 bases and 6 bases respectively, with 15 bases between them. This CDR3 has 15 residues. CDR3: CASSPSSGSGNEQFF. In DNA form, the CDR3 reads TGTGCCAGCTCACCCTCCTCGGGGAGCGGCAATGAGCAGTTCTTC.

The genes are TRBV11-2 and TRBJ2-1; 11 nucleotides line up with TRBD1. The CDR3 length is 16 residues. V shed 4 bases and J 4 bases; nucleotides not matched to a gene: 6. Per germline, CDR1 SGHAT and CDR2 FQNNGV. The CDR3 reads CASSSGTGGSYNEQFF. The CDR3 DNA reads TGTGCCAGCAGCTCTGGGACAGGGGGTTCTTACAATGAGCAGTTCTTC.

The chain recombines TRBV7-8 with TRBJ1-2; D is perhaps TRBD1 (5 bases). Germline V lookup: CDR1 SGHVS, CDR2 FQNEAQ. This CDR3 has 17 residues. V lost 5 bases, J lost 6 bases, and 25 bases lay in between. This CDR3 is CASSPPLAQGLHNGYTF. In DNA, the CDR3 is TGTGCCAGCAGCCCCCCCCTTGCGCAGGGCTTACACAATGGCTACACCTTC.

This clonotype has just one count. The chain carries TRBV20-1 and TRBJ2-7; weak D call: TRBD1 (6 bases). Germline-derived CDR1 and CDR2 are DFQATT and SNEGSKA (reference sequence). The CDR3 loop spans 13 amino acids. CDR3 nucleotides: TGCAGCGCATTTCAACAGGGTTCCTACGAGCAGTACTTC. Its translation: CSAFQQGSYEQYF.

This chain uses TRBV7-9 with TRBJ2-1; D possibly matches TRBD1 or TRBD2 (6 bases each). V was pared by 6 bases and J by 10 bases, with 28 bases between. The CDR3 runs 17 residues. Germline V gene sequence: CDR1 SEHNR, CDR2 FQNEAQ (reference sequence). The CDR3: CASRNRAGTGDFWEQFF. For the CDR3, the DNA is TGTGCCAGCAGGAACAGGGCGGGGACGGGCGATTTCTGGGAGCAGTTCTTC.

The rearrangement joins TRBV18 to TRBJ1-1, with 7 nucleotides matching TRBD1. V shed 5 bases, J shed 0 bases, and the junction held 6 bases outside the gene matches. The CDR3 sequence is 15 residues long. The germline CDR1 and CDR2 sequences are KGHSH and LQKENI. Here the CDR3 reads CASSAGTAMNTEAFF. For the CDR3, the DNA is TGTGCCAGCTCAGCCGGGACAGCCATGAACACTGAAGCTTTCTTT.

The chain employs TRBV20-1 and TRBJ1-2; D unresolved. This CDR3 spans 11 amino acids. Trimming stripped 2 bases from V and 6 bases from J, with 7 bases between. Germline values: CDR1 DFQATT, CDR2 SNEGSKA (reference sequence). DNA of the CDR3: TGCAGTGCTAGACGGGTGGATGGCTACACCTTC. It yields the protein CSARRVDGYTF.

This clonotype was picked up a small number of times. The chain uses TRBV7-9 and TRBJ2-5, with 15 bases identical to TRBD2. Germline assignment: CDR1 SEHNR and CDR2 FQNEAQ (reference sequence). This CDR3 spans 16 amino acids. V lost 4 bases, J lost 6 bases, and 6 bases stayed unmatched. CDR3 amino acids: CASSYPGLAGGQTQYF. DNA for the CDR3: TGTGCCAGCAGCTACCCGGGACTAGCGGGGGGCCAGACCCAGTACTTC.

This clonotype has a handful of counts. The genes are TRBV6-1 and TRBJ2-5, with TRBD2 as a possible D gene (5 bases). The CDR3 has 14 amino acids. Trimming stripped 0 bases from V and 4 bases from J, with 9 bases between. Germline CDR1 MNHNS, CDR2 SASEGT. The CDR3 is CASSEARRVETQYF. The CDR3 region has the DNA TGTGCCAGCAGTGAAGCGAGGCGGGTAGAGACCCAGTACTTC.

The J gene is TRBJ2-7, the V gene TRBV19, with TRBD1 matching over 8 bases. V was pared by 8 bases and J by 6 bases, with 3 bases of the junction left unmatched. CDR3 length: 11 amino acids. CDR1 LNHDA and CDR2 SQIVND come from the germline V gene (reference sequence). This CDR3 reads CASGQGSEQYF. The CDR3 DNA is TGTGCCAGTGGACAGGGATCCGAGCAGTACTTC. Complete variable domain (other parts from reference TRBV19 and TRBJ2-7): DGGITQSPKYLFRKEGQNVTLSCEQNLNHDAMYWYRQDPGQGLRLIYYSQIVNDFQKGDIAEGYSVSREKKESFPLTVTSAQKNPTAFYLCASGQGSEQYFGPGTRLTVT.

This sequence joins TRBV12-3 or TRBV12-4 and TRBJ1-5; no clear D gene. V lost 8 bases, J lost 0 bases, and 11 bases lay in between. The CDR3 is 14 residues long. The CDR3: CASPGRSSNQPQHF. The DNA for the CDR3 is TGTGCCAGCCCCGGCCGATCTAGCAATCAGCCCCAGCATTTT.

V is TRBV7-9 and J is TRBJ1-1; no clear D. The germline CDR1 and CDR2 sequences are SEHNR and FQNEAQ (reference sequence). V was trimmed by 4 bases and J by 5 bases, leaving 14 bases between them. The CDR3 loop spans 14 amino acids. CDR3 sequence (DNA): TGTGCCAGCAGCTCCATCCTTAAAGGGACTGAAGCTTTCTTT. This translates into CASSSILKGTEAFF.

The chain employs TRBV7-2 and TRBJ2-2; tentatively, D is TRBD1 or TRBD2 (5 bases each). CDR1 SGHTA and CDR2 FQGNSA come from the germline V gene. This CDR3 is built from 13 residues. V lost 3 bases to trimming and J lost 9 bases, with 11 bases between them. The CDR3 DNA reads as TGTGCCAGCAGCTTCCCGGGGCAGAGGGAGCTGTTTTTT. Encoded protein: CASSFPGQRELFF.

In its sample, this clonotype was seen a few times. The chain recombines TRBV5-5 with TRBJ2-7; 8 bases line up with TRBD1. The CDR3 extends over 14 amino acids. Germline assignment: CDR1 SGHKS and CDR2 YYEKEE (reference sequence). The V gene end was trimmed by 4 bases and the J gene end by 5 bases; junction bases not matched to a gene: 8. The CDR3: CASSAPGQADEQYF. The CDR3 DNA reads as TGTGCCAGCAGCGCCCCGGGACAGGCTGACGAGCAGTACTTC. The full variable domain, its missing parts supplied by reference TRBV5-5 and TRBJ2-7, is DAGVTQSPTHLIKTRGQQVTLRCSPISGHKSVSWYQQVLGQGPQFIFQYYEKEERGRGNFPDRFSARQFPNYSSELNVNALLLGDSALYLCASSAPGQADEQYFGPGTRLTVT.

The chain couples TRBV11-2 to TRBJ2-1; D ambiguous. Trimming cost V 6 bases and J 12 bases, with 18 bases left between them. CDR3 length: 13 amino acids. The germline gives CDR1 SGHAT, CDR2 FQNNGV. CDR3 sequence (DNA): TGTGCCAGCAGTGACTTCGTGGGTGTCGTGCAGTTCTTC. Protein product: CASSDFVGVVQFF.

The sample holds many counts of this clonotype. This rearrangement joins TRBV28 to TRBJ1-5; D ambiguous. The V gene's germline CDR1 is MDHEN and CDR2 SYDVKM. The CDR3 is 18 residues long. Deletions cut 4 bases from V and 0 bases from J, with 19 bases between. As DNA, the CDR3 is TGTGCCAGCAGTTCTCCAACAACTGGGGTTAATAGCAATCAGCCCCAGCATTTT. It codes for CASSSPTTGVNSNQPQHF.